The rows below give T cell receptor beta chains drawn from one sample of a study of blood T cell repertoires in COVID-19. Using immunoSEQ multiplex PCR, the repertoire was profiled, and TCRdb retains in-frame clones only, with some absent. The sample includes some 300,000 clones, under 90% of them seen just once. Source material: PBMCs or T cells enriched from blood (not recorded which). All receptors derive from a woman aged 50 to 60 who had been exposed to COVID-19. Both conserved end residues are trimmed from each CDR3. Size values are once, few and many counts, or a class for expanded clones, and some rows have none.

TRBJ1-6 NA TRBV27 ASSFRQPNSPLH
TRBJ2-1 NA TRBV5-4 ASSPGGGGDYNEQF
TRBJ2-7 NA TRBV4-2 ASSQLTTSGGYEQY
TRBJ1-2 NA TRBV25-1 ASSEGQGSTGYT
TRBJ1-5 NA TRBV6-5 ASRRDSSNQPQH
TRBJ2-7 once TRBV4-1 ASSQEWRNYEQY
TRBJ1-1 NA TRBV5-1 ASSWGQGYTEAF
TRBJ1-1 NA TRBV27 ASSLSRVLVTEAF
TRBJ2-5 NA TRBV29-1 SGAGDNQETQY
TRBJ1-5 NA TRBV19 ASNPQGNPNQPQH
TRBJ1-4 NA TRBV5-1 ASSLGGGTNEKLF
TRBJ2-1 NA TRBV3-1/TRBV3-2 ASSQDLVTAGEQF
TRBJ2-7 NA TRBV19 ASSISRGYEQY
TRBJ1-3 NA TRBV5-6 ASSFLGNTIY
TRBJ2-7 NA TRBV27 ASSSRGTDPEQY
TRBJ1-4 NA TRBV5-1 ASSRTGFEKLF
TRBJ1-6 NA TRBV28 ASSSDTGVGNSPLH
TRBJ1-5 NA TRBV6-4 ASSVSGGNNQPQH
TRBJ2-7 once TRBV7-2 ASSPGTGARYEQY
TRBJ1-5 NA TRBV11-2 ASSQDRARPQH
TRBJ2-5 NA TRBV27 ASSLSRTGRGRETQY
TRBJ2-7 NA TRBV27 ASSQGGYEQY
TRBJ2-5 NA TRBV19 ASSITGGKETQY
TRBJ2-1 NA TRBV3-1/TRBV3-2 ASSSAGRKNNEQF
TRBJ2-1 NA TRBV7-9 ASSFGTGVSNEQF
TRBJ2-5 NA TRBV28 ASSLLAGRQETQY
TRBJ2-1 NA TRBV28 ASTVPGLWNEQF
TRBJ1-2 once TRBV7-9 ASSSPETGGEDYT
TRBJ2-6 NA TRBV6-1 ASSEARTAGANVLT
TRBJ2-7 NA TRBV19 ASSILPRQGFRFEQY
TRBJ1-2 once TRBV5-1 ASSLGQGNGYT
TRBJ2-1 once TRBV20-1 SASSGQLGNEQF
TRBJ2-3 NA TRBV5-1 ASSLSVSTDTQY
TRBJ1-6 NA TRBV5-4 ASSLRADNSPLH